The present T cell receptor beta chain was sequenced within a study of T cells after yellow fever vaccination. One entry per CDR3 protein results from TCRdb running MiXCR on the 5' RACE reads. The sample includes around 260,000 distinct CDR3 sequences, roughly 4.8% of them seen just once. The length of the CDR3 is 12 residues. Trimming cost V 6 bases and J 14 bases, with 14 bases left between them. Germline assignment: CDR1 LGHDT and CDR2 YNNKEL (reference sequence). This clonotype turned up a few times. This TCR was recovered from a man aged 18 to 29 who received the YFV17D yellow fever vaccine. This sample comprised CD4+ T cells sorted from PBMCs, obtained on the day of the yellow fever booster vaccination. The chain employs TRBV3-1 and TRBJ1-6; the D is unclear. DNA for the CDR3: TGTGCCAGCAGTTCATGGACCCTCGCCCTCCACTTT. It is translated as CASSSWTLALHF.